This T cell receptor beta chain emerged from a study of T-cell reconstitution after alpha-beta-depleted transplantation in children. Study-wide findings and caveats: Several hundred rapidly expanded clones from non-depleted graft cells reportedly supplied alpha-beta T cells about two months post-transplant.

The V and J ends lost 7 bases and 2 bases respectively, with 9 bases between them. This CDR3 has 12 residues. Looked up from germline, CDR1 is DFQATT and CDR2 is SNEGSKA (reference sequence). This clonotype showed up just once. The antigen is not known. Preparation of the TCRbeta library used unique molecular identifiers. From the PCR reads, TCRdb called clonotypes with MiXCR, one entry per CDR3 protein. The sample lists tens of thousands of distinct CDR3 sequences, 52% occurring once. The chain carries TRBV20-1 and TRBJ1-5; possibly TRBD1 for D (5 bases). The TCR was taken from a boy younger than two with SCID, due to receive a stem cell transplant. The sequencing used peripheral blood, collected before TCRalphabeta/CD19-depleted stem cell transplant. The CDR3 loop reads CSGGGGNQPQHF. CDR3 nucleotides: TGCAGTGGGGGGGGAGGCAATCAGCCCCAGCATTTT.